What follows are 32 T cell receptor beta chains derived from one specimen sequenced in a study of CD8 T cells in ankylosing spondylitis (dated by TCRdb to between 2016 and 2019). The library relied on 5' RACE. The instrument was an Illumina HiSeq 2500. TCRdb reprocessed the public reads (quality trimming at Q25 with fastp, clone calling with MiXCR) and kept in-frame beta chains. Every CDR3 protein is listed once, alongside the most common genes and DNA of its rows. The sample table holds over 110,000 distinct CDR3 sequences, of which roughly 7.7% were seen once. Clones ranked in the top ten supply approximately 7% of the sample. The sample was synovial fluid, either unsorted or a sorted T cell fraction (not recorded which). Every receptor here comes from a male donor with ankylosing spondylitis.

To note about this clonotype: A much larger clone differs from this one at a single base, so this may be a read error. The chain joins TRBV2 to TRBJ2-1; no clear D. Germline assignment: CDR1 SNHLY and CDR2 FYNNEI. V was trimmed by 6 bases and J by 4 bases, leaving 10 bases between them. This CDR3 is 13 amino acids long. CDR3 coding DNA: TGTGCCAGCAGCCGGACCATTTACAATGAGCAGTTCTTC. Protein product: CASSRTIYNEQFF.

This clonotype was detected many times. Sequence at one end of the junction differs from germline and may be a read error. The chain links TRBV5-1 to TRBJ2-7; no firm D call. CDR3 size: 13 residues. Germline CDR1 is SGHRS and CDR2 is YFSETQ. This chain's CDR3 is CASSLVGSYEQYF. DNA of the CDR3: TGTGCCAGCAGCTTAGTGGGTTCCTACGAGCAGTACTTC. The full variable domain, with the rest looked up from reference TRBV5-1 and TRBJ2-7, is KAGVTQTPRYLIKTRGQQVTLSCSPISGHRSVSWYQQTPGQGLQFLFEYFSETQRNKGNFPGRFSGRQFSNSRSEMNVSTLELGDSALYLCASSLVGSYEQYFGPGTRLTVT.

This chain uses TRBV20-1 with TRBJ1-5; 10 bases match TRBD1. The V gene's germline CDR1 is DFQATT and CDR2 SNEGSKA (reference sequence). The CDR3 has 14 amino acids. V lost 4 bases, J lost 6 bases, and 6 bases stayed unmatched. DNA of the CDR3: TGCAGTGCTAAGGGAGGGACAGGGGTTCAGCCCCAGCATTTT. It encodes CSAKGGTGVQPQHF.

This clonotype was picked up many times. This rearrangement joins TRBV24-1 to TRBJ2-1; 7 bases are shared with TRBD1. Losses at the gene ends were 7 bases for V and 7 bases for J; bases not matched to a gene: 12. CDR1 is KGHDR, CDR2 SFDVKD, per germline. This CDR3 comprises 15 residues. DNA of the CDR3: TGTGCCACCAGCCTTGGACAGGACGGAATGAATGAGCAGTTCTTC. Residues: CATSLGQDGMNEQFF.

This clonotype was seen many times. The gene calls are TRBV7-2 and TRBJ2-5; the match to TRBD2 covers 10 bases. CDR1 and CDR2 from the germline V gene are SGHTA and FQGNSA. V shed 4 bases, J shed 1 base, and the junction held 3 bases outside the gene matches. The CDR3 spans 15 residues. The CDR3 coding sequence is TGTGCCAGCAGCTCCGGACTAGCGGTCCAAGAGACCCAGTACTTC. Translation: CASSSGLAVQETQYF.

This clonotype was observed a few times. The chain is built from TRBV18 and TRBJ1-5, with D maybe TRBD1 (6 bases). Germline CDR1 KGHSH, CDR2 LQKENI. V lost 3 bases and J 2 bases, leaving 14 bases between the germline ends. The CDR3 consists of 16 residues. The CDR3 protein is CASSPIGPGGNQPQHF. CDR3 bases: TGTGCCAGCTCACCGATCGGTCCAGGGGGCAATCAGCCCCAGCATTTT.

The chain couples TRBV7-2 to TRBJ2-3; 9 nucleotides line up with TRBD2. Looked up from germline, CDR1 is SGHTA and CDR2 is FQGNSA. The ends lost 3 bases at V and 0 bases at J; junction bases unmatched: 7. The CDR3 sequence is 17 residues long. The CDR3 is CASSFRRLAVSTDTQYF. The CDR3, as DNA: TGTGCCAGCAGCTTCAGGAGACTAGCGGTTAGCACAGATACGCAGTATTTT.

This clonotype was seen ten or more times. The genes are TRBV7-2 and TRBJ2-2, with TRBD1 as a possible D gene (5 bases). The V gene lost 6 bases and the J gene lost 4 bases, with 12 bases spanning the gap. Germline V gene sequence: CDR1 SGHTA, CDR2 FQGNSA. The CDR3 totals 14 residues. CDR3 in amino acids: CASRSGFGTGELFF. For the CDR3, the DNA is TGTGCCAGCAGGTCAGGGTTTGGCACCGGGGAGCTGTTTTTT. Full variable domain (missing parts from reference TRBV7-2 and TRBJ2-2): GAGVSQSPSNKVTEKGKDVELRCDPISGHTALYWYRQSLGQGLEFLIYFQGNSAPDKSGLPSDRFSAERTGGSVSTLTIQRTQQEDSAVYLCASRSGFGTGELFFGEGSRLTVL.

The chain is built from TRBV6-1 and TRBJ1-3, with 7 bases matching TRBD1. CDR3 size: 16 residues. V lost 7 bases, J lost 0 bases, and 9 bases stayed unmatched. CDR1 and CDR2 from the germline V gene are MNHNS and SASEGT. The CDR3 nucleotides read TGTGCCAGCATGAGGGGACAGCTAGTCTCTGGAAACACCATATATTTT. Protein product: CASMRGQLVSGNTIYF.

This clonotype has a handful of counts. V usage is TRBV24-1 and J usage is TRBJ2-3, with 9 bases fitting TRBD2. The CDR3 has 16 amino acids. Germline V lookup: CDR1 KGHDR, CDR2 SFDVKD. With V trimmed by 9 bases and J by 3 bases, 12 bases remained unmatched. CDR3 loop: CATQGGRATGTDTQYF. DNA of the CDR3: TGTGCCACCCAGGGCGGGAGGGCCACCGGGACAGATACGCAGTATTTT.

This clonotype occurred a few times. The genes are TRBV9 and TRBJ1-1; D gene ambiguous. V lost 2 bases and J 0 bases, leaving 5 bases between the germline ends. The CDR3 has 13 amino acids. The V gene's germline CDR1 is SGDLS and CDR2 YYNGEE. In DNA, the CDR3 is TGTGCCAGCAGCGTCTCTGTGAACACTGAAGCTTTCTTT. This gives the protein CASSVSVNTEAFF.

Ten or more counts support this clonotype. The chain links TRBV5-1 to TRBJ2-3; D is uncertain. Germline V CDR1 and CDR2: SGHRS, YFSETQ. V gave up 1 base and J gave up 6 bases, with 12 bases separating them. The CDR3 length is 14 residues. CDR3 sequence reads: CASSLSRSIDTQYF. The CDR3 coding sequence is TGCGCCAGCAGCTTGAGCAGGAGCATCGATACGCAGTATTTT.

This clonotype has just a few counts. An end of the junction does not agree with germline; a read error may underlie this. V is TRBV25-1 and J is TRBJ2-7; D unresolved. This CDR3 region has 13 residues. Germline CDR1 MGHDK, CDR2 SYGVNS. Here the CDR3 reads CASSDLTAYGQYF. CDR3 DNA: TGTGCCAGCAGTGACCTTACTGCCTACGGGCAGTACTTC.

The sample holds many counts of this clonotype. The chain links TRBV20-1 to TRBJ2-5, with 14 bases fitting TRBD2. Germline V gives CDR1 DFQATT, CDR2 SNEGSKA (reference sequence). The CDR3 sequence is 15 residues long. Unmatched junction bases numbered 7, after V lost 5 bases and J lost 5 bases. Here the CDR3 reads CSAPRLAGGRETQYF. The CDR3 DNA is TGCAGTGCTCCCCGACTAGCGGGGGGGCGTGAGACCCAGTACTTC.

CDR3 nucleotides: TGTGCCAGCAGCGTAGGGACTAGCGGGGGTGCAGATACGCAGTATTTT. The encoded protein is CASSVGTSGGADTQYF. The gene calls are TRBV9 and TRBJ2-3, with 13 bases that match TRBD2. The trim removed 0 bases at V and 4 bases at J, leaving 2 bases unmatched. The germline V gene has CDR1 SGDLS and CDR2 YYNGEE. This CDR3 comprises 16 residues.

This chain uses TRBV4-1 with TRBJ2-5; TRBD1 aligns across 8 bases. The CDR3 has 17 amino acids. Germline lookup yields CDR1 MGHRA and CDR2 YSYEKL. V lost 4 bases and J lost 5; bases outside the gene matches: 15. The CDR3 coding sequence is TGCGCCAGCAGCCCTTCCCCGGACAGGGAACAACGGGAGACCCAGTACTTC. It codes for CASSPSPDREQRETQYF.

The V and J genes are TRBV3-1 and TRBJ2-2; D is unclear. The CDR3 has 13 amino acids. Germline assignment: CDR1 LGHDT and CDR2 YNNKEL (reference sequence). The V end lost 3 bases, the J end lost 4 bases, and 6 bases lay between the germline ends. CDR3 sequence (DNA): TGTGCCAGCAGCCATAGATTCACCGGGGAGCTGTTTTTT. Its translation is CASSHRFTGELFF.

The genes are TRBV4-1 and TRBJ2-3; unclear D gene. The CDR3 is 14 amino acids. V lost 0 bases and J lost 10, with 14 bases in between. The V gene's germline CDR1 is MGHRA and CDR2 YSYEKL. CDR3 region: CASSQEGLSRAQYF. In nucleotides, the CDR3 is TGCGCCAGCAGCCAAGAAGGGCTCTCTAGGGCGCAGTATTTT.

In this sample, this clonotype turned up many times. The gene calls are TRBV5-1 and TRBJ2-1; D not resolved. Germline CDR1 reads SGHRS; CDR2 reads YFSETQ. Trimming took off 3 bases at V and 0 bases at J, with 4 bases between the two ends. This CDR3 is built from 13 residues. Here the CDR3 DNA reads TGCGCCAGCAGCTCGAGCTCCTACAATGAGCAGTTCTTC. This gives the protein CASSSSSYNEQFF.

CDR3 sequence (DNA): TGTGCCAGCAGCGGGTACGGGACAGCCACAGCTAACTATGGCTACACCTTC. Its protein is CASSGYGTATANYGYTF. J is TRBJ1-2 and V is TRBV6-8, with TRBD1 identical over 7 bases. Per the germline V gene, CDR1 is MNHGY and CDR2 is SAAAGT. V lost 6 bases to trimming and J lost 0 bases; unmatched junction nucleotides: 13. This CDR3 is 17 amino acids long.

V is TRBV30 and J is TRBJ1-2; maybe TRBD1 (5 bases). There are 12 residues in the CDR3. Germline V lookup: CDR1 GTSNPN, CDR2 SVGIG (reference sequence). V was clipped by 1 base and J by 4 bases, with 7 bases between them. CDR3 nucleotides: TGTGCCTGGAGTGCAGGGTCCTATGGCTACACCTTC. Amino acid sequence: CAWSAGSYGYTF.

This clonotype was counted ten times or more. V and J are TRBV7-6 and TRBJ2-2, with unresolved D. CDR1 and CDR2 from the germline V gene are SGHVS and FNYEAQ. Trimming stripped 5 bases from V and 4 bases from J, with 14 bases between. This CDR3 has 15 residues. The CDR3, as DNA: TGTGCCAGCAGCGCGACCAGCCGATTCACCGGGGAGCTGTTTTTT. The encoded protein is CASSATSRFTGELFF. The full variable domain, with the rest looked up from reference TRBV7-6 and TRBJ2-2, is GAGVSQSPRYKVTKRGQDVALRCDPISGHVSLYWYRQALGQGPEFLTYFNYEAQQDKSGLPNDRFSAERPEGSISTLTIQRTEQRDSAMYRCASSATSRFTGELFFGEGSRLTVL.

The table lists this clonotype with many counts. V is TRBV18 and J is TRBJ1-2; D is unclear. The V gene lost 3 bases and the J gene lost 8 bases, with 10 bases spanning the gap. Germline V CDR1 and CDR2: KGHSH, LQKENI. CDR3 length: 12 residues. The CDR3 DNA sequence: TGTGCCAGCTCACCGGCCATAGGGGGCTACACCTTC. Its translation: CASSPAIGGYTF. Full variable domain (rest looked up from reference TRBV18 and TRBJ1-2): NAGVMQNPRHLVRRRGQEARLRCSPMKGHSHVYWYRQLPEEGLKFMVYLQKENIIDESGMPKERFSAEFPKEGPSILRIQQVVRGDSAAYFCASSPAIGGYTFGSGTRLTVV.

In the case of this clonotype: A much more abundant neighbour one base away suggests this may be a read error. The DNA of the CDR3 is TGCGCCAGCAGCTTGGCCGGCTCACAAGAGAACCAGTACTTC. Its protein product is CASSLAGSQENQYF. J is TRBJ2-5 and V is TRBV5-1; D ambiguous. The germline CDR1 and CDR2 sequences are SGHRS and YFSETQ. There are 14 residues in the CDR3.

In its sample, this clonotype was seen many times. The J gene is TRBJ2-7, the V gene TRBV20-1; 8 bases are shared with TRBD2. Germline V gene sequence: CDR1 DFQATT, CDR2 SNEGSKA (reference sequence). V was clipped by 5 bases and J by 0 bases; unmatched bases: 9. The CDR3 is made up of 15 amino acids. This chain's CDR3 is CSAWLSGLASYEQYF. The CDR3 DNA reads TGCAGTGCTTGGCTTAGCGGACTAGCCTCCTACGAGCAGTACTTC.

This clonotype was seen repeatedly, ten times or more. The rearrangement joins TRBV7-9 to TRBJ2-3; 10 bases map to TRBD2. The V segment lost 0 bases and the J segment 6 bases; nucleotides outside the gene matches: 6. Per the germline V gene, CDR1 is SEHNR and CDR2 is FQNEAQ (reference sequence). The CDR3 spans 16 residues. Here the CDR3 reads CASSLARAGGLDTQYF. The CDR3 nucleotides are TGTGCCAGCAGCTTAGCCCGAGCGGGAGGGCTTGATACGCAGTATTTT.

The gene calls are TRBV28 and TRBJ2-2; D perhaps matches TRBD2 (6 bases). There are 15 residues in the CDR3. Germline lookup yields CDR1 MDHEN and CDR2 SYDVKM. V was clipped by 2 bases and J by 3 bases, with 10 bases between them. CDR3 nucleotide sequence: TGTGCCAGCAGTTTAGCGGGGAGAGACACCGGGGAGCTGTTTTTT. The encoded protein is CASSLAGRDTGELFF.

A few counts support this clonotype. The CDR3 sequence: CSVRVLADYNEQFF. In nucleotides, the CDR3 is TGCAGCGTTCGGGTCCTAGCGGATTACAATGAGCAGTTCTTC. This chain uses TRBV29-1 with TRBJ2-1, with 7 bases lining up with TRBD2. The junction had 8 bases not matched to a gene; V was cut back by 5 bases and J by 4 bases. The CDR3 covers 14 residues. Looked up from germline, CDR1 is SQVTM and CDR2 is ANQGSEA.

This clonotype was counted only a few times. CDR3 in amino acids: CASSIQGPGANVLTF. As DNA, the CDR3 is TGTGCCAGCTCCATACAGGGACCTGGGGCCAACGTCCTGACTTTC. The chain combines TRBV18 with TRBJ2-6; D may be TRBD1 (6 bases). Germline assignment: CDR1 KGHSH and CDR2 LQKENI. The CDR3 extends over 15 amino acids. Trimming shortened V by 6 bases and J by 2 bases, and 11 bases separated the two germline ends. Full variable domain (missing parts from reference TRBV18 and TRBJ2-6): NAGVMQNPRHLVRRRGQEARLRCSPMKGHSHVYWYRQLPEEGLKFMVYLQKENIIDESGMPKERFSAEFPKEGPSILRIQQVVRGDSAAYFCASSIQGPGANVLTFGAGSRLTVL.

This clonotype was picked up many times. The CDR3 protein is CASSQRTGTLGTDTQYF. The CDR3 nucleotides read TGTGCCAGCAGCCAAAGGACCGGGACGCTCGGCACAGATACGCAGTATTTT. V is TRBV6-2 or TRBV6-3 and J is TRBJ2-3; tentatively, D is TRBD1 or TRBD2 (5 bases each). The CDR3 is made up of 17 amino acids. Looked up from germline, CDR1 is MNHEY and CDR2 is SVGEGT. With 6 bases removed from V and 1 base from J, the gap between germline ends came to 20 bases.

This clonotype has just a few counts. The chain links TRBV29-1 to TRBJ2-6; D gene uncertain. This CDR3 spans 12 amino acids. Germline lookup yields CDR1 SQVTM and CDR2 ANQGSEA. Trimming left V 4 bases short and J 4 bases short, with 5 bases between. In DNA form, the CDR3 reads TGCAGCGTTGGTCCCGGGGCCAACGTCCTGACTTTC. Protein product: CSVGPGANVLTF. Full variable domain (remainder filled in from reference TRBV29-1 and TRBJ2-6): SAVISQKPSRDICQRGTSLTIQCQVDSQVTMMFWYRQQPGQSLTLIATANQGSEATYESGFVIDKFPISRPNLTFSTLTVSNMSPEDSSIYLCSVGPGANVLTFGAGSRLTVL.

In its sample, this clonotype was seen many times. This chain links TRBV7-2 with TRBJ2-3, with 7 bases aligning to TRBD1. The CDR3 spans 14 residues. V gave up 5 bases and J gave up 4 bases; unmatched junction bases: 6. CDR1 is SGHTA, CDR2 FQGNSA, per germline. CDR3 DNA: TGTGCCAGCAGCGAACGACAGGGATCAGATACGCAGTATTTT. Its translation is CASSERQGSDTQYF. The variable domain in full, completed from reference TRBV7-2 and TRBJ2-3, reads GAGVSQSPSNKVTEKGKDVELRCDPISGHTALYWYRQSLGQGLEFLIYFQGNSAPDKSGLPSDRFSAERTGGSVSTLTIQRTQQEDSAVYLCASSERQGSDTQYFGPGTRLTVL.